Described below is a single T cell receptor beta chain sequence and its context. What it recognizes is unknown. The CDR3 is 14 residues long. Germline CDR1 is MNHEY and CDR2 is SVGAGI. V dropped 4 bases and J dropped 3 bases, with 10 bases sitting between them. Clones were sequenced by immunoSEQ multiplex PCR, and TCRdb holds only the in-frame ones, with some missing. The sample lists approximately 140,000 clones; roughly nine tenths were seen once. This sample was included in a study of T cell responses to AZD1222 COVID-19 vaccine. General study points: After the peak T cell response, and only then, were repertoires sampled. Just a handful of AZD1222 recipients were seropositive at baseline.

The receptor's source is an adult in good health. This chain joins TRBV6-5 and TRBJ2-1; D is perhaps TRBD2 (6 bases). Source: peripheral blood, taken on day 0 of AZD1222 vaccination. The CDR3, as DNA: TGTGCCAGCAGTTTTGGCGGGAACTACAATGAGCAGTTCTTC. Translation: CASSFGGNYNEQFF.